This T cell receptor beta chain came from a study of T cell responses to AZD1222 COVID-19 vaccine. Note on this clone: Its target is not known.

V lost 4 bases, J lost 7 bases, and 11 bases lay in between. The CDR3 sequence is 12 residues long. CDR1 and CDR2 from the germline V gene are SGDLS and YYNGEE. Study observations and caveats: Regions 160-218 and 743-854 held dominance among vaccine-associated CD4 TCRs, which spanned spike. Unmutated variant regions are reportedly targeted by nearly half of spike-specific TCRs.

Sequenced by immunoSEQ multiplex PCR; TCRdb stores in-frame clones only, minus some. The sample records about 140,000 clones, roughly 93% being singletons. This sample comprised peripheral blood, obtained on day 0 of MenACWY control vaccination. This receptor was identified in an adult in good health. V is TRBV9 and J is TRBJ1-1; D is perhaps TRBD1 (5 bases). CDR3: CASSRGLGEAFF. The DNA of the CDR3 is TGTGCCAGCAGCCGGGGACTCGGTGAAGCTTTCTTT.